The 11 T cell receptor beta chains below were found in one sample sequenced in a study of PD-1 blockade in classical Hodgkin lymphoma. There was relapse after autologous stem cell transplantation in every patient, and there was variation in brentuximab vedotin exposure. Data came from immunoSEQ multiplex PCR; TCRdb stores just in-frame clones and leaves some out. The table records 70,000 or so clones, 85% to 95% of them present only once. The sample consisted of peripheral blood mononuclear cells (PBMCs), taken at baseline. Receptors were obtained from a human donor with classical Hodgkin lymphoma.

The chain's CDR3 is CASSFRVTNEKLFF. In DNA form, the CDR3 reads TGTGCCAGCAGCTTCAGGGTAACTAATGAAAAACTGTTTTTT. V and J are TRBV13 and TRBJ1-4; possibly TRBD1 for D (5 bases). The germline V gene has CDR1 PRHDT and CDR2 FYEKMQ (reference sequence). The CDR3 has 14 amino acids. Trimming cost V 3 bases and J 1 base, with 6 bases left between them.

This clone was seen a handful of times. The V and J genes are TRBV27 and TRBJ2-7; D call uncertain. The CDR3 is 15 amino acids. The V end lost 1 base, the J end lost 2 bases, and 12 bases lay between the germline ends. Germline lookup yields CDR1 MNHEY and CDR2 SMNVEV (reference sequence). CDR3 sequence (DNA): TGTGCCAGCAGTTTATTTCTCGGGCTTGCCTACGAGCAGTACTTC. This encodes CASSLFLGLAYEQYF.

The chain links TRBV28 to TRBJ1-5; D ambiguous. The germline V and J ends were trimmed by 7 bases and 3 bases, with 22 bases remaining between them. The germline CDR1 and CDR2 sequences are MDHEN and SYDVKM. The CDR3 has 17 residues. CDR3 nucleotides: TGTGCCAGCATTCCGCTCGGACTCGGTGCGCCCAATCAGCCCCAGCATTTT. It translates to CASIPLGLGAPNQPQHF.

The gene calls are TRBV7-9 and TRBJ2-5, with TRBD1 matching 7 bases. The CDR3 totals 14 residues. With 5 bases clipped from V and 5 bases from J, the junction kept 8 bases outside the gene matches. Germline assignment: CDR1 SEHNR and CDR2 FQNEAQ (reference sequence). The CDR3 DNA reads as TGTGCCAGCAGCCCACCGACAGGGTCGGAGACCCAGTACTTC. Translating it yields CASSPPTGSETQYF.

The CDR3 loop is CASSVSDRSNYGYTF. In DNA form, the CDR3 reads TGTGCCAGCAGCGTATCCGACAGGTCCAACTATGGCTACACCTTC. This chain connects TRBV9 to TRBJ1-2; perhaps TRBD1 as D (6 bases). The germline V gene has CDR1 SGDLS and CDR2 YYNGEE. V lost 1 base to trimming and J lost 2 bases, with 12 bases between them. The CDR3 totals 15 residues.

This chain links TRBV4-2 with TRBJ2-5, with TRBD2 matching 7 bases. Per the germline V gene, CDR1 is LGHNA and CDR2 is YNFKEQ. This CDR3 is built from 15 residues. Trimming at V came to 0 bases and at J to 0 bases, leaving 1 base not matched to a gene. The CDR3 is CASSQDGTNQETQYF. CDR3 sequence (DNA): TGTGCCAGCAGCCAAGACGGGACTAACCAAGAGACCCAGTACTTC.

In this sample, this clone turned up once. The chain has TRBV5-4 and TRBJ2-7, with D possibly being TRBD1 or TRBD2 (5 bases each). Germline-derived CDR1 and CDR2 are SGHNT and YYREEE (reference sequence). The length of the CDR3 is 14 residues. The V end was cut by 6 bases, the J end by 1 base, with 14 bases between. Written as DNA, the CDR3 is TGTGCCAGCATCAAATCAGAGGGGTCCTACGAGCAGTACTTC. Translating gives CASIKSEGSYEQYF.

This clone has a single count. The chain couples TRBV2 to TRBJ2-3; 7 bases are a match to TRBD1. The trim removed 8 bases at V and 2 bases at J, leaving 10 bases unmatched. CDR1 is SNHLY, CDR2 FYNNEI, per germline. The CDR3 covers 15 residues. The CDR3 coding sequence is TGTGCCAGCGTAGACAGGGTTTGGGACACAGATACGCAGTATTTT. It encodes CASVDRVWDTDTQYF. Full variable domain (rest looked up from reference TRBV2 and TRBJ2-3): EPEVTQTPSHQVTQMGQEVILRCVPISNHLYFYWYRQILGQKVEFLVSFYNNEISEKSEIFDDQFSVERPDGSNFTLKIRSTKLEDSAMYFCASVDRVWDTDTQYFGPGTRLTVL.

The rearrangement uses TRBV6-4 and TRBJ2-2; no firm D call. Trimming removed 2 bases at V and 5 bases at J, with 6 bases between. The CDR3 is 13 residues long. Per germline, CDR1 MRHNA and CDR2 SNTAGT. The CDR3 bases are TGTGCCAGCAGTGACACCTGGACCGGGGAGCTGTTTTTT. As protein: CASSDTWTGELFF.

This chain joins TRBV2 and TRBJ1-2; 9 nucleotides line up with TRBD1. The CDR3 totals 15 residues. Germline CDR1 and CDR2: SNHLY and FYNNEI. After removal of 6 bases from V and 1 base from J, the junction contained 6 bases not matched to a gene. As DNA, the CDR3 is TGTGCCAGCAGGGTCTGGGACAGGGTTAACTATGGCTACACCTTC. Amino acids: CASRVWDRVNYGYTF.

This chain links TRBV27 with TRBJ2-1, with 8 bases that match TRBD2. The length of the CDR3 is 13 residues. Germline CDR1 is MNHEY and CDR2 is SMNVEV (reference sequence). V gave up 6 bases and J gave up 7 bases; unmatched junction bases: 5. This CDR3 reads CASRPTSVNEQFF. The CDR3 DNA reads TGTGCCAGCAGACCGACTAGCGTTAATGAGCAGTTCTTC.